These 19 T cell receptor beta chains were all obtained from the same sample, sequenced in a study of blood T cells in healthy people across ages. The authors ran a second PCR of roughly 6 to 11 cycles using a sample-barcoded 5' primer and a J-beta primer mix. TCRdb reanalysed the 5' RACE reads using MiXCR and keeps one entry per CDR3 protein. The data show under 2,000,000 distinct CDR3 sequences, just under 50% seen once. The source material was blood. These receptors all come from a woman between 40 and 55 years old in good health.

The V and J genes are TRBV5-6 and TRBJ2-1, with D possibly being TRBD2 (7 bases). CDR3 length: 15 amino acids. Per germline, CDR1 SGHDT and CDR2 YYEEEE. Trimming left V 1 base short and J 4 bases short, with 12 bases between. Here the CDR3 DNA reads TGTGCCAGCAGCTTGTTACAGGGACTATACAATGAGCAGTTCTTC. This gives the protein CASSLLQGLYNEQFF.

This clonotype turned up a few times. The rearrangement joins TRBV6-5 to TRBJ1-2; a possible D gene is TRBD1 (6 bases). V was pared by 0 bases and J by 6 bases, with 11 bases between. The CDR3 sequence is 14 residues long. Germline V gives CDR1 MNHEY, CDR2 SVGAGI. DNA of the CDR3: TGTGCCAGCAGTTACTCGATGGCAGGGGATGGCTACACCTTC. The encoded protein is CASSYSMAGDGYTF.

This clonotype occurred once. Sequence at one end of the junction differs from germline and may be a read error. The V gene is TRBV6-1, the J gene TRBJ2-7, with a possible D match to TRBD2 (5 bases). Germline V gene lookup returns CDR1 MNHNS and CDR2 SASEGT. This CDR3 is 13 amino acids long. The CDR3 DNA follows: TGTACCAGCAGTGAAGCGGCAGCCTACGAGCAGTACTTC. Its protein product is CTSSEAAAYEQYF.

The chain recombines TRBV29-1 with TRBJ1-2, with D possibly being TRBD1 (5 bases). Germline assignment: CDR1 SQVTM and CDR2 ANQGSEA. The CDR3 loop spans 13 amino acids. Trimming left V 3 bases short and J 4 bases short, with 12 bases between. This chain's CDR3 is CSVEGTSGYGYTF. The CDR3 bases are TGCAGCGTTGAGGGGACCTCGGGCTATGGCTACACCTTC. The variable domain in full, completed from reference TRBV29-1 and TRBJ1-2, reads SAVISQKPSRDICQRGTSLTIQCQVDSQVTMMFWYRQQPGQSLTLIATANQGSEATYESGFVIDKFPISRPNLTFSTLTVSNMSPEDSSIYLCSVEGTSGYGYTFGSGTRLTVV.

This clonotype turned up a few times. The V call is TRBV6-2 or TRBV6-3, the J call TRBJ2-7; D not certain. Trimming removed 5 bases from V and 6 bases from J, with 11 bases in between. Germline values: CDR1 MNHEY, CDR2 SVGEGT. The CDR3 runs to 12 residues. In DNA form, the CDR3 reads TGTGCCAGCAGTCGGAAGTGGGCCGAGCAGTACTTC. Residues: CASSRKWAEQYF.

In this sample, this clonotype turned up a few times. The CDR3 sequence is CSAGPIDRQRGTQYF. CDR3 sequence (DNA): TGCAGCGCTGGCCCCATAGATAGACAACGGGGTACGCAGTATTTT. The chain has TRBV29-1 and TRBJ2-3, with D possibly TRBD2 on 5 matching bases. Trimming removed 7 bases at V and 8 bases at J, with 25 bases between. In germline, CDR1 is SQVTM, CDR2 ANQGSEA. The CDR3 has 15 residues.

The rearrangement joins TRBV11-1 to TRBJ2-7; TRBD2 matches at 16 bases. CDR3 length equals 22 residues. Germline assignment: CDR1 SGHAT and CDR2 FQDESV (reference sequence). The V gene end was trimmed by 4 bases and the J gene end by 5 bases; junction bases not matched to a gene: 23. The CDR3 DNA is TGTGCCAGCAGCTCCCCCCATCAAAAGGGACTAGCGGGGGGGCTGTTTGGCGACGAGCAGTACTTC. Its protein product is CASSSPHQKGLAGGLFGDEQYF.

J is TRBJ2-7 and V is TRBV28; D is unresolved. The germline V gene has CDR1 MDHEN and CDR2 SYDVKM. V dropped 3 bases and J dropped 3 bases, with 9 bases sitting between them. The CDR3 runs 13 residues. The DNA for the CDR3 is TGTGCCAGCAGTTTGCCAGCTAACTACGAGCAGTACTTC. Protein: CASSLPANYEQYF.

J is TRBJ1-1 and V is TRBV2, with TRBD1 matching over 12 bases. CDR1 is SNHLY, CDR2 FYNNEI, per germline. CDR3 length: 15 residues. V lost 5 bases and J lost 1; bases outside the gene matches: 2. DNA of the CDR3: TGTGCCAGCAGTCGGGACAGGGGGCCGAACACTGAAGCTTTCTTT. It yields the protein CASSRDRGPNTEAFF.

The sample holds a few counts of this clonotype. The J gene is TRBJ2-7, the V gene TRBV3-1; perhaps TRBD1 as D (5 bases). This CDR3 comprises 15 residues. With 0 bases removed from V and 5 bases from J, the gap between germline ends came to 14 bases. Germline CDR1 LGHDT, CDR2 YNNKEL (reference sequence). The DNA of the CDR3 is TGTGCCAGCAGCCAAGATTTACAGGTTCGGAACGAGCAGTACTTC. Its translation: CASSQDLQVRNEQYF.

J is TRBJ2-5 and V is TRBV29-1, with TRBD1 matching over 9 bases. Trimming at V came to 4 bases and at J to 1 base, leaving 13 bases not matched to a gene. Per germline, CDR1 SQVTM and CDR2 ANQGSEA. The CDR3 consists of 17 residues. The CDR3 loop is CSVASLVTGGPQETQYF. CDR3 in DNA: TGCAGCGTTGCGAGCCTGGTGACAGGGGGGCCCCAAGAGACCCAGTACTTC.

A single count supports this clonotype. The V call is TRBV12-3 or TRBV12-4, the J call TRBJ2-1, with D possibly matching TRBD1 (6 bases). CDR3 length: 17 residues. V was pared by 4 bases and J by 6 bases, with 22 bases between. CDR3 nucleotide sequence: TGTGCCAGCAGTTCCGAGGACAGTCCCCTAAGTGGCAATGAGCAGTTCTTC. Its protein product is CASSSEDSPLSGNEQFF.

Only a few counts were recorded for this clonotype. V gene TRBV27 combines with J gene TRBJ2-3, with 16 bases lining up with TRBD2. Germline CDR1 reads MNHEY; CDR2 reads SMNVEV (reference sequence). With V trimmed by 10 bases and J by 10 bases, 11 bases remained unmatched. CDR3 length equals 15 residues. The CDR3 here is CATKSGTSGGAAQYF. CDR3 bases: TGTGCCACCAAGTCCGGGACTAGCGGGGGGGCGGCGCAGTATTTT.

Of note for this clonotype: This may arise from a read error, as a much more abundant clone is one base away. The genes are TRBV29-1 and TRBJ2-1, with 10 bases matching TRBD1. Trimming removed 7 bases from V and 6 bases from J; junction bases left unmatched: 6. CDR1 SQVTM and CDR2 ANQGSEA come from the germline V gene. CDR3 length: 13 residues. The CDR3 nucleotides read TGCAGCGCCCCGGGACAGGGGTGCAATGAGCAGTTCTTC. As protein: CSAPGQGCNEQFF.

The chain joins TRBV20-1 to TRBJ2-1; 8 nucleotides line up with TRBD2. V lost 6 bases and J lost 6; bases outside the gene matches: 22. CDR3 length: 18 residues. From germline, CDR1 is DFQATT and CDR2 SNEGSKA (reference sequence). The CDR3 nucleotides read TGCAGTGCACCGAGTAGGACGGGAGGGAGTAAGGGCTCCAATGAGCAGTTCTTC. Its protein product is CSAPSRTGGSKGSNEQFF.

In its sample, this clonotype was seen many times. The CDR3 loop is CASSTSGYEQYF. The CDR3 DNA sequence: TGTGCCAGCAGTACCAGCGGCTACGAGCAGTACTTC. The J gene is TRBJ2-7, the V gene TRBV7-2, with D possibly matching TRBD2 (5 bases). This CDR3 spans 12 amino acids. Germline CDR1 and CDR2: SGHTA and FQGNSA. Trimming removed 6 bases from V and 3 bases from J, with 9 bases in between. The full variable domain, with the rest looked up from reference TRBV7-2 and TRBJ2-7, is GAGVSQSPSNKVTEKGKDVELRCDPISGHTALYWYRQSLGQGLEFLIYFQGNSAPDKSGLPSDRFSAERTGGSVSTLTIQRTQQEDSAVYLCASSTSGYEQYFGPGTRLTVT.

The rearrangement joins TRBV7-3 to TRBJ2-5, with TRBD2 as a possible D gene (7 bases). This CDR3 is built from 15 residues. The V end lost 3 bases, the J end lost 11 bases, and 22 bases lay between the germline ends. Germline V gene sequence: CDR1 SGHTA, CDR2 FQGTGA. The CDR3 nucleotides are TGTGCCAGCAGCTTCGCGGCGGGGGCGTACAATAAGCAGTACTTC. It translates to CASSFAAGAYNKQYF. Combining the CDR3 with reference TRBV7-3 and TRBJ2-5 gives the whole variable domain GAGVSQTPSNKVTEKGKYVELRCDPISGHTALYWYRQSLGQGPEFLIYFQGTGAADDSGLPNDRFFAVRPEGSVSTLKIQRTERGDSAVYLCASSFAAGAYNKQYFGPGTRLLVL.

This clonotype turned up a few times. V usage is TRBV7-8 and J usage is TRBJ2-1; 12 positions match TRBD2. Germline values: CDR1 SGHVS, CDR2 FQNEAQ. With 3 bases clipped from V and 3 bases from J, the junction kept 3 bases outside the gene matches. The CDR3 runs to 16 residues. The CDR3 bases are TGTGCCAGCAGCTTCAGGGGACTAGCGGGCTACAATGAGCAGTTCTTC. Amino acid sequence: CASSFRGLAGYNEQFF.

The chain is built from TRBV29-1 and TRBJ2-4; TRBD2 matches 7 bases. The J call may be in error: the DNA end matches TRBJ2-7 better. CDR3 size: 14 residues. CDR1 and CDR2 (germline): SQVTM, ANQGSEA. This CDR3 reads CTLFLREGRYEQYF. For the CDR3, the DNA is TGCACCCTATTCCTGAGGGAGGGGAGGTACGAGCAGTACTTC.